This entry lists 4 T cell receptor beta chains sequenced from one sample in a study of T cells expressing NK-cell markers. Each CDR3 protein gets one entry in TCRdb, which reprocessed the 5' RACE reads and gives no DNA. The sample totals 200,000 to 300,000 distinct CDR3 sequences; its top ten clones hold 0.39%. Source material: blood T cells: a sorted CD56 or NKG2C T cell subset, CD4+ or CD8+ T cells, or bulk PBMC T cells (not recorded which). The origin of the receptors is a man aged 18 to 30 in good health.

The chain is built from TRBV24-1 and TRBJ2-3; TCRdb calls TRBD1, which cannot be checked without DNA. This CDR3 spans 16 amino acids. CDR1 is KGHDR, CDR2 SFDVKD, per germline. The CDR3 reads CATSGRGLGGTDTQYF.

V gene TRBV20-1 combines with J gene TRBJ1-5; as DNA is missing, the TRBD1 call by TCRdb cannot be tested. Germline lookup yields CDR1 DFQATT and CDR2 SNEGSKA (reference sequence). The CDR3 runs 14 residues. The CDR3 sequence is CSAIKLTGDQPQHF.

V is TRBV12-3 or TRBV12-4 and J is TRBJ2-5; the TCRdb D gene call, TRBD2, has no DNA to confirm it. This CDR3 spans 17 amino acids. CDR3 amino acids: CASSLDLGGRGSETQYF.

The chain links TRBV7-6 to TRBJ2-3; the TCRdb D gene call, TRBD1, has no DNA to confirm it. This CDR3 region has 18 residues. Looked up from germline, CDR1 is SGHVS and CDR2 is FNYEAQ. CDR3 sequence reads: CASSLGAGLGAGTDTQYF.